The T cell receptor beta chain under discussion was sequenced for a study of blood T cell repertoires in COVID-19. Study-level information: From the United States, Italy and Spain came samples of acute and convalescent COVID-19. PBMCs, B-cell-depleted T cells, or T cells provided the cDNA or gDNA that made up the material.

Germline loops: CDR1 LNHNV, CDR2 YYDKDF (reference sequence). The CDR3 consists of 15 residues. Trimming took off 0 bases at V and 7 bases at J, with 13 bases between the two ends. The sample holds a few counts of this clone. This table comes from immunoSEQ multiplex PCR, and its TCRdb copy is limited to in-frame clones, with some not included. The table records some 200,000 clones, 70% to 85% of them present only once. The chain links TRBV15 to TRBJ2-1; TRBD2 might be the D (6 bases). The sample comprised peripheral blood. This receptor was obtained from a woman older than 75 with COVID-19, enrolled during active disease. As DNA, the CDR3 is TGTGCCACCAGCAGAGACCGGGCCGGAGGGAATGAGCAGTTCTTC. This encodes CATSRDRAGGNEQFF.